This TCR beta chain was retrieved from a study of OX40 agonist ivuxolimab in advanced cancers. Study-wide points: The authors also found low normalized T-cell clonal expansion in some nonresponders. In the 0.1 to 3.0 mg/kg range, CD4+ and CD8+ blood T cells had expanded clonally by week 6.

CDR1 and CDR2 from the germline V gene are SGHRS and YFSETQ. The CDR3 loop spans 14 amino acids. Trimming stripped 2 bases from V and 0 bases from J, with 9 bases between. On this clone itself: Its antigen is unidentified.

Libraries were prepared by immunoSEQ multiplex PCR; TCRdb keeps only in-frame clonotypes and omits some of them. The sample lists 45,000 to 65,000 clones, around 84% occurring once. The chain uses TRBV5-1 and TRBJ2-7; D call uncertain. Specimen: CD4+ or CD8+ T cells sorted from blood, collected in a trial of the OX40 agonist ivuxolimab. The receptor's source is an adult with an advanced solid tumor such as melanoma, head and neck, liver or kidney cancer. The CDR3 region has the DNA TGCGCCAGCAGCTTATCGCCCACCTCCTACGAGCAGTACTTC. It yields the protein CASSLSPTSYEQYF.